A selection of T cell receptor beta chains follows, all from one sample in a study of blood T cell repertoires in COVID-19. Sequencing used immunoSEQ multiplex PCR; TCRdb keeps in-frame clones, though not all of them. The sample carries approximately 70,000 clones, around nine tenths recorded once. Sequenced: peripheral blood. The receptors were sampled from a human donor in a cohort sampled during active COVID-19. Both conserved end residues are part of each CDR3. Each record gives: clone size, D gene, J gene, V gene, CDR3 protein, CDR3 DNA. The D gene is left open where the match is weak. Clone sizes are given selectively: once, few, many, or a class where the clone is expanded.

abundance: -; d_gene: TRBD2; j_gene: TRBJ2-1; v_gene: TRBV7-2; CDR3aa: CASSDGTRRYNEQFF; CDR3nt: TGTGCCAGCAGCGACGGGACTAGAAGGTACAATGAGCAGTTCTTC
abundance: -; d_gene: TRBD2; j_gene: TRBJ2-3; v_gene: TRBV20-1; CDR3aa: CSARGGGWYGTDTQYF; CDR3nt: TGCAGTGCTCGTGGGGGGGGTTGGTACGGCACAGATACGCAGTATTTT
abundance: -; d_gene: -; j_gene: TRBJ1-6; v_gene: TRBV6-6; CDR3aa: CASTGVESSPLHF; CDR3nt: TGTGCCAGCACGGGGGTTGAGTCTTCACCCCTCCACTTT
abundance: -; d_gene: -; j_gene: TRBJ2-5; v_gene: TRBV6-4; CDR3aa: CASSVQGIQETQYF; CDR3nt: TGTGCCAGCAGTGTCCAGGGGATCCAAGAGACCCAGTACTTC
abundance: -; d_gene: TRBD2; j_gene: TRBJ2-5; v_gene: TRBV11-2; CDR3aa: CASSLEGGLQQETQYF; CDR3nt: TGTGCCAGCAGCTTAGAGGGGGGACTACAACAAGAGACCCAGTACTTC
abundance: -; d_gene: TRBD2; j_gene: TRBJ2-7; v_gene: TRBV18; CDR3aa: CASSPETSGGTGYEQYF; CDR3nt: TGTGCCAGCTCACCAGAAACTAGCGGGGGCACCGGGTACGAGCAGTACTTC
abundance: -; d_gene: TRBD1; j_gene: TRBJ1-2; v_gene: TRBV5-1; CDR3aa: CASSSGTGNHGYTF; CDR3nt: TGCGCCAGCAGCTCCGGGACAGGGAACCATGGCTACACCTTC
abundance: -; d_gene: -; j_gene: TRBJ2-6; v_gene: TRBV7-9; CDR3aa: CASSPTGIKAGANVLTF; CDR3nt: TGTGCCAGCAGCCCCACAGGGATCAAAGCTGGGGCCAACGTCCTGACTTTC
abundance: -; d_gene: -; j_gene: TRBJ1-4; v_gene: TRBV9; CDR3aa: CASSVDLQGPGATNEKLFF; CDR3nt: TGTGCCAGCAGCGTAGATCTGCAGGGGCCGGGCGCAACTAATGAAAAACTGTTTTTT
abundance: -; d_gene: TRBD2; j_gene: TRBJ2-7; v_gene: TRBV3-1/TRBV3-2; CDR3aa: CASSLFYPRGRGAYEQYF; CDR3nt: TGTGCCAGCAGCCTTTTCTACCCTCGGGGCCGGGGGGCCTACGAGCAGTACTTC
abundance: once; d_gene: TRBD2; j_gene: TRBJ2-7; v_gene: TRBV5-1; CDR3aa: CASSLRSGEAYEQYF; CDR3nt: TGCGCCAGCAGCTTGAGAAGCGGGGAGGCGTACGAGCAGTACTTC
abundance: -; d_gene: TRBD1; j_gene: TRBJ1-2; v_gene: TRBV3-1/TRBV3-2; CDR3aa: CASSQAPTGGAGDYGYTF; CDR3nt: TGTGCCAGCAGCCAAGCCCCCACAGGGGGCGCAGGGGACTATGGCTACACCTTC
abundance: -; d_gene: TRBD1; j_gene: TRBJ1-5; v_gene: TRBV2; CDR3aa: CASSRDRGNQPQHF; CDR3nt: TGTGCCAGCAGTCGGGACAGGGGCAATCAGCCCCAGCATTTT
abundance: -; d_gene: -; j_gene: TRBJ1-5; v_gene: TRBV7-5; CDR3aa: CASHASFSNQPQHF; CDR3nt: TGTGCCAGCCACGCGAGCTTTAGCAATCAGCCCCAGCATTTT
abundance: -; d_gene: TRBD1; j_gene: TRBJ2-7; v_gene: TRBV10-3; CDR3aa: CAAGQGTYEQYF; CDR3nt: TGTGCCGCGGGACAGGGAACCTACGAGCAGTACTTC
abundance: -; d_gene: TRBD1; j_gene: TRBJ1-6; v_gene: TRBV6-6; CDR3aa: CASSPGGTGQYNSPLHF; CDR3nt: TGTGCCAGCAGTCCCGGGGGAACGGGACAGTATAATTCACCCCTCCACTTT
abundance: -; d_gene: -; j_gene: TRBJ1-6; v_gene: TRBV27; CDR3aa: CASSGNLNSPLHF; CDR3nt: TGTGCCAGCAGCGGGAATCTTAATTCACCCCTCCACTTT
abundance: -; d_gene: TRBD2; j_gene: TRBJ2-3; v_gene: TRBV19; CDR3aa: CASSIMASGGDTQYF; CDR3nt: TGTGCCAGTAGTATAATGGCTAGCGGGGGGGATACGCAGTATTTT
abundance: -; d_gene: TRBD1; j_gene: TRBJ2-7; v_gene: TRBV19; CDR3aa: CASNKRDRATLNF; CDR3nt: TGTGCCAGTAATAAAAGGGACAGGGCAACCCTAAACTTC
abundance: -; d_gene: -; j_gene: TRBJ2-7; v_gene: TRBV29-1; CDR3aa: CSASRAGETEQYF; CDR3nt: TGCAGCGCCAGTCGCGCAGGGGAAACCGAGCAGTACTTC
abundance: -; d_gene: TRBD2; j_gene: TRBJ2-3; v_gene: TRBV5-1; CDR3aa: CASSLGRGVVTDTQYF; CDR3nt: TGCGCCAGCAGCTTGGGACGGGGGGTAGTCACAGATACGCAGTATTTT
abundance: -; d_gene: TRBD1; j_gene: TRBJ2-7; v_gene: TRBV27; CDR3aa: CATSRTGFHEQYF; CDR3nt: TGTGCCACCTCTAGGACAGGGTTTCACGAGCAGTACTTC
abundance: -; d_gene: TRBD2; j_gene: TRBJ2-3; v_gene: TRBV5-4; CDR3aa: CASSLGSGSTDTQYF; CDR3nt: TGTGCCAGCAGCTTGGGTAGCGGGAGCACAGATACGCAGTATTTT
abundance: -; d_gene: TRBD2; j_gene: TRBJ2-5; v_gene: TRBV11-3; CDR3aa: CASSLAGLDRETQYF; CDR3nt: TGTGCCAGCAGCTTAGCAGGACTAGATCGTGAGACCCAGTACTTC
abundance: -; d_gene: -; j_gene: TRBJ1-3; v_gene: TRBV29-1; CDR3aa: CSVEDRGVALGNTIYF; CDR3nt: TGCAGCGTTGAAGACCGCGGGGTCGCCCTTGGAAACACCATATATTTT
abundance: -; d_gene: TRBD2; j_gene: TRBJ2-6; v_gene: TRBV19; CDR3aa: CASSIAAGGSSGANVLTF; CDR3nt: TGTGCCAGTAGTATAGCAGCGGGAGGGAGCTCTGGGGCCAACGTCCTGACTTTC
abundance: few; d_gene: -; j_gene: TRBJ2-7; v_gene: TRBV7-9; CDR3aa: CASSLGRHRVDEQYF; CDR3nt: TGTGCCAGCAGCTTAGGGCGGCACAGGGTGGACGAGCAGTACTTC
abundance: -; d_gene: TRBD2; j_gene: TRBJ2-3; v_gene: TRBV7-7; CDR3aa: CASSPGLADTDTQYF; CDR3nt: TGTGCCAGCAGCCCGGGACTAGCGGACACAGATACGCAGTATTTT
abundance: -; d_gene: TRBD1; j_gene: TRBJ1-1; v_gene: TRBV5-1; CDR3aa: CASSGGGIENTEAFF; CDR3nt: TGCGCCAGCAGCGGAGGGGGCATCGAGAACACTGAAGCTTTCTTT
abundance: -; d_gene: -; j_gene: TRBJ2-7; v_gene: TRBV3-1/TRBV3-2; CDR3aa: CASSQLTSIYEQYF; CDR3nt: TGTGCCAGCAGCCAATTAACTAGCATCTACGAGCAGTACTTC
abundance: few; d_gene: -; j_gene: TRBJ1-3; v_gene: TRBV4-3; CDR3aa: CASSQGFGQPSSGNTIYF; CDR3nt: TGCGCCAGCAGCCAGGGTTTCGGACAGCCGAGCTCTGGAAACACCATATATTTT
abundance: -; d_gene: TRBD2; j_gene: TRBJ2-7; v_gene: TRBV24-1; CDR3aa: CATSDSRLAPSYEQYF; CDR3nt: TGTGCCACCAGTGACTCCCGACTAGCTCCCTCCTACGAGCAGTACTTC
abundance: -; d_gene: TRBD1; j_gene: TRBJ2-5; v_gene: TRBV9; CDR3aa: CASSDRDRVEETQYF; CDR3nt: TGTGCCAGCAGCGACCGGGACAGGGTGGAAGAGACCCAGTACTTC
abundance: -; d_gene: -; j_gene: TRBJ2-3; v_gene: TRBV30; CDR3aa: CAWSPSVLRDTQYF; CDR3nt: TGTGCCTGGAGTCCCTCCGTTTTGCGGGATACGCAGTATTTT
abundance: -; d_gene: TRBD1; j_gene: TRBJ2-1; v_gene: TRBV19; CDR3aa: CASSPPGQNNEQFF; CDR3nt: TGTGCCAGTAGTCCACCGGGACAGAACAATGAGCAGTTCTTC
abundance: -; d_gene: TRBD1; j_gene: TRBJ1-6; v_gene: TRBV19; CDR3aa: CASSTYRQGGNSPLHF; CDR3nt: TGTGCCAGTAGTACCTACAGACAGGGTGGCAATTCACCCCTCCACTTT
abundance: -; d_gene: -; j_gene: TRBJ2-3; v_gene: TRBV27; CDR3aa: CASSPPTGGDTQYF; CDR3nt: TGTGCCAGCAGCCCACCAACGGGGGGCGATACGCAGTATTTT
abundance: -; d_gene: TRBD2; j_gene: TRBJ2-2; v_gene: TRBV5-1; CDR3aa: CASSLVTSGAGELFF; CDR3nt: TGCGCCAGCAGCTTGGTCACTAGCGGGGCCGGGGAGCTGTTTTTT
abundance: -; d_gene: -; j_gene: TRBJ2-3; v_gene: TRBV5-6; CDR3aa: CASSLTGVLTDTQYF; CDR3nt: TGTGCCAGCAGCTTGACAGGTGTACTCACAGATACGCAGTATTTT
abundance: -; d_gene: -; j_gene: TRBJ2-7; v_gene: TRBV6-5; CDR3aa: CASSAPNRAEQYF; CDR3nt: TGTGCCAGCAGCGCACCTAACAGGGCCGAGCAGTACTTC
abundance: -; d_gene: TRBD1; j_gene: TRBJ1-4; v_gene: TRBV24-1; CDR3aa: CATDGQGKATNEKLFF; CDR3nt: TGTGCCACCGATGGACAGGGCAAAGCAACTAATGAAAAACTGTTTTTT
abundance: -; d_gene: TRBD1; j_gene: TRBJ2-7; v_gene: TRBV7-2; CDR3aa: CASSSGTGGSYEQYF; CDR3nt: TGTGCCAGCAGCTCCGGGACAGGGGGGTCCTACGAGCAGTACTTC
abundance: -; d_gene: -; j_gene: TRBJ2-3; v_gene: TRBV28; CDR3aa: CASSSLSSTDTQYF; CDR3nt: TGTGCCAGCAGTTCCCTTTCTAGCACAGATACGCAGTATTTT
abundance: once; d_gene: -; j_gene: TRBJ1-1; v_gene: TRBV7-4; CDR3aa: CASSVPQTDRFNTEAFF; CDR3nt: TGTGCCAGCAGCGTCCCCCAAACCGACAGGTTCAACACTGAAGCTTTCTTT
abundance: -; d_gene: -; j_gene: TRBJ1-4; v_gene: TRBV10-3; CDR3aa: CAISNREGEKLFF; CDR3nt: TGTGCCATCAGTAACAGGGAAGGGGAAAAACTGTTTTTT
abundance: -; d_gene: -; j_gene: TRBJ1-5; v_gene: TRBV29-1; CDR3aa: CSVSTGARNQPQHF; CDR3nt: TGCAGCGTTTCTACTGGGGCGAGGAATCAGCCCCAGCATTTT
abundance: -; d_gene: -; j_gene: TRBJ1-5; v_gene: TRBV4-1; CDR3aa: CASSQLQGPQQPQHF; CDR3nt: TGCGCCAGCAGCCAGTTACAGGGCCCGCAACAGCCCCAGCATTTT
abundance: many; d_gene: TRBD1; j_gene: TRBJ1-1; v_gene: TRBV7-9; CDR3aa: CASSTRGTGNTEAFF; CDR3nt: TGTGCCAGCAGCACGCGAGGGACAGGGAACACTGAAGCTTTCTTT
abundance: once; d_gene: -; j_gene: TRBJ2-7; v_gene: TRBV9; CDR3aa: CASSVAQGPYYEQYF; CDR3nt: TGTGCCAGCAGCGTAGCCCAGGGTCCGTACTACGAGCAGTACTTC
abundance: -; d_gene: TRBD1; j_gene: TRBJ1-1; v_gene: TRBV2; CDR3aa: CAGRQGWSTEAFF; CDR3nt: TGTGCCGGACGACAGGGTTGGAGCACTGAAGCTTTCTTT
abundance: -; d_gene: -; j_gene: TRBJ1-1; v_gene: TRBV7-2; CDR3aa: CASSSHPGGTEAFF; CDR3nt: TGTGCCAGCAGCTCCCATCCCGGGGGGACTGAAGCTTTCTTT
abundance: -; d_gene: -; j_gene: TRBJ2-3; v_gene: TRBV9; CDR3aa: CASSVGSSRPRVDTQYF; CDR3nt: TGTGCCAGCAGCGTAGGATCTAGCCGACCGAGGGTAGATACGCAGTATTTT
abundance: -; d_gene: -; j_gene: TRBJ2-1; v_gene: TRBV6-1; CDR3aa: CASSDAGRSYNEQFF; CDR3nt: TGTGCCAGCAGTGATGCGGGAAGGTCCTACAATGAGCAGTTCTTC
abundance: -; d_gene: TRBD2; j_gene: TRBJ2-3; v_gene: TRBV5-1; CDR3aa: CASSPGLAEADTQYF; CDR3nt: TGCGCCAGCAGCCCGGGACTAGCGGAGGCAGATACGCAGTATTTT
abundance: -; d_gene: TRBD1; j_gene: TRBJ2-1; v_gene: TRBV10-2; CDR3aa: CASWDRGYEQFF; CDR3nt: TGCGCCAGCTGGGACAGGGGCTATGAGCAGTTCTTC